This TCR beta chain was captured by sequencing in a study of blood T cell repertoires in COVID-19. Per the original methods: Reference gene primer amplification in the assay estimated nucleated cell counts. Produced via immunoSEQ multiplex PCR; TCRdb's table is partial and in-frame only. V and J calls and clone size are copied from that table; D and trimming were computed from the DNA. The sample records fewer than 100,000 clones, roughly 82% being singletons. The CDR3 spans 15 residues. Trimming at V came to 4 bases and at J to 4 bases, leaving 6 bases not matched to a gene. CDR1 and CDR2 (germline): SGHTA, FQGTGA.

Sequenced: peripheral blood. The TCR comes from a woman between 50 and 59 years old with acute or convalescent COVID-19. The chain links TRBV7-3 to TRBJ2-1; TRBD1 agrees at 8 bases. CDR3 amino acids: CASSSGTGGYNEQFF. The CDR3 DNA reads TGTGCCAGCAGCTCAGGGACAGGAGGGTACAATGAGCAGTTCTTC.